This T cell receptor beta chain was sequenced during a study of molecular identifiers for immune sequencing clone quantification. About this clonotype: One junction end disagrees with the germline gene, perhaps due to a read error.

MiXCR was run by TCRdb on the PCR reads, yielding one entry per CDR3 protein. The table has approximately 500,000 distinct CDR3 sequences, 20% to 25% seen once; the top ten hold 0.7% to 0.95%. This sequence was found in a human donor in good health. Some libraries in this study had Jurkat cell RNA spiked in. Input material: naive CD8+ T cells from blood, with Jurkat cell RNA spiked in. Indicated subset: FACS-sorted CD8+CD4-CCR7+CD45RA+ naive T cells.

The CDR3 sequence is CGARDGLAAGETQYF. The CDR3, as DNA: TGCGGTGCTAGAGACGGACTAGCAGCCGGAGAGACCCAGTACTTC. The chain is built from TRBV20-1 and TRBJ2-5, with TRBD2 identical over 8 bases. Per the germline V gene, CDR1 is DFQATT and CDR2 is SNEGSKA (reference sequence). The CDR3 has 15 amino acids.